Ten or more counts support the clone carrying this T cell receptor (beta chain). Antigen: not known. The record originates from a study of Graves' ophthalmopathy and Graves' hyperthyroidism. Study-wide results and caveats: Progression of ophthalmopathy was predicted by the model with approximately 71% sensitivity and less than 85% specificity.

From RNA, the CDR3 regions of TCR beta chains were amplified and sequenced. The workflow started with a first-round RT-PCR run with HTBI primers and then moved on to a second-round multiplex PCR. TCRdb fed the multiplex PCR reads into MiXCR, producing one record per CDR3 protein. The data contain under 350,000 distinct CDR3 sequences, 17% of them singletons. Germline V gene lookup returns CDR1 MDHEN and CDR2 SYDVKM. The CDR3 runs to 21 residues. Deletions cut 4 bases from V and 4 bases from J, with 32 bases between. The evidence that diagnosis relied on was clinical symptoms, serum thyroxine, TRAb, thyroid ultrasound and orbital computed tomography.

Source material: peripheral blood. The rearrangement uses TRBV28 and TRBJ1-5, with TRBD1 as a possible D gene (6 bases). The clonotype originates from an adult man with Graves' ophthalmopathy. The CDR3 sequence: CASSSLRLRQGQPPKNQPQHF. DNA of the CDR3: TGTGCCAGCAGTTCACTGAGACTCCGTCAGGGACAACCACCTAAGAATCAGCCCCAGCATTTT.